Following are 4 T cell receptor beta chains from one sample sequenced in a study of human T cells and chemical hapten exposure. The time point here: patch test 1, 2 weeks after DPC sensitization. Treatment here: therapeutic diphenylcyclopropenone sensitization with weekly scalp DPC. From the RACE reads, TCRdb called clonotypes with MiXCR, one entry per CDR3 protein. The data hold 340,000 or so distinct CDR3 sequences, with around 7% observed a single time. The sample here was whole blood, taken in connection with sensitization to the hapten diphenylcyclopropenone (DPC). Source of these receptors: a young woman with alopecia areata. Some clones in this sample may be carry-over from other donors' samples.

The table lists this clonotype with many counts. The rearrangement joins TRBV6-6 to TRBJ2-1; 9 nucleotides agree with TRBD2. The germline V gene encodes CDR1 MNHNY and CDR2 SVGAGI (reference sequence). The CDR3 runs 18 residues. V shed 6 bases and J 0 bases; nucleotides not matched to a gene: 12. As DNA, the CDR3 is TGTGCCAGCAGCCAGTGGCGGGGGGGCTCGAGCTCCTACAATGAGCAGTTCTTC. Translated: CASSQWRGGSSSYNEQFF.

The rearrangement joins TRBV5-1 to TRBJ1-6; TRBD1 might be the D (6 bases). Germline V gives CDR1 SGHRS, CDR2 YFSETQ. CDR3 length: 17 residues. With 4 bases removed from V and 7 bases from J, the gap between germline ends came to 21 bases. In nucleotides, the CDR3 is TGCGCCAGCAGCCTTCGCCCAGCAGGGGCGCAGAATTCACCCCTCCACTTT. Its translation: CASSLRPAGAQNSPLHF. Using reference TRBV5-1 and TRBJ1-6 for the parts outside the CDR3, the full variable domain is KAGVTQTPRYLIKTRGQQVTLSCSPISGHRSVSWYQQTPGQGLQFLFEYFSETQRNKGNFPGRFSGRQFSNSRSEMNVSTLELGDSALYLCASSLRPAGAQNSPLHFGNGTRLTVT.

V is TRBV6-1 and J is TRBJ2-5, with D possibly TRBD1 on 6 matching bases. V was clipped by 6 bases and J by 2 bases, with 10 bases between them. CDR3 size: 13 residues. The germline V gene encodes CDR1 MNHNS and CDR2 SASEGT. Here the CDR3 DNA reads TGTGCCAGCAGGAGGACAGCACAAGAGACCCAGTACTTC. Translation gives CASRRTAQETQYF.

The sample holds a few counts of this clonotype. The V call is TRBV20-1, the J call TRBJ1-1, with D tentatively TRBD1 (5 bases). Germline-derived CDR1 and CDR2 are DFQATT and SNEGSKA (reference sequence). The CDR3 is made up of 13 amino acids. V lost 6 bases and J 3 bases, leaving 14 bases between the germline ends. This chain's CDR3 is CSASLVGDTEAFF. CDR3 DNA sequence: TGCAGTGCCAGTCTGGTAGGGGACACTGAAGCTTTCTTT.